The next 28 T cell receptor beta chains were all read from a single sample in a study of control samples from healthy donors and cancer patients (dated by TCRdb to 2018 to 2021). Libraries were made using the immunoSEQ multiplex PCR assay. TCRdb re-hosts the immuneACCESS table, in-frame sequences only. Its copies lack some clones; in the studies checked, an unresolved V gene accounts for under half of them, and the cause for the rest is not known. A total of 98,000 or so clones appear in this sample, about four fifths of them only once. In total, the top ten clones hold approximately 2% of the sample. Sequenced input: blood. These receptors came from a man aged 55 to 69 in good health.

The chain carries TRBV7-9 and TRBJ1-1; no clear D gene. The CDR3 is 14 residues long. V lost 6 bases and J 1 base, leaving 12 bases between the germline ends. Germline V gene lookup returns CDR1 SEHNR and CDR2 FQNEAQ (reference sequence). CDR3 coding DNA: TGTGCCAGCAGACCAGGCACGGCGAACACTGAAGCTTTCTTT. Encoded protein: CASRPGTANTEAFF.

This rearrangement joins TRBV2 to TRBJ2-7, with 11 bases fitting TRBD2. The trim removed 6 bases at V and 4 bases at J, leaving 17 bases unmatched. CDR1 and CDR2 from the germline V gene are SNHLY and FYNNEI. The CDR3 length is 18 residues. CDR3 bases: TGTGCCAGCAGAGGAGACAGGGGAACTAGCGGGGGAGGGTACGAGCAGTACTTC. Translation gives CASRGDRGTSGGGYEQYF.

V is TRBV3-1 (or the pseudogene TRBV3-2) and J is TRBJ2-3; 9 bases are a match to TRBD2. This CDR3 is built from 16 residues. V gave up 4 bases and J gave up 1 base; unmatched junction bases: 6. Per the germline V gene, CDR1 is LGHDT and CDR2 is YNNKEL (reference sequence). The CDR3 DNA reads as TGTGCCAGCAGCCGACGGTCTAGCGGGGGCACAGATACGCAGTATTTT. Translating it yields CASSRRSSGGTDTQYF.

The chain recombines TRBV5-1 with TRBJ1-1, with D possibly matching TRBD1 (5 bases). Per the germline V gene, CDR1 is SGHRS and CDR2 is YFSETQ. V was trimmed by 4 bases and J by 2 bases, leaving 9 bases between them. The CDR3 extends over 13 amino acids. CDR3 region: CASSTTDNTEAFF. The CDR3 coding sequence is TGCGCCAGCAGCACGACAGATAACACTGAAGCTTTCTTT. Full variable domain (remainder filled in from reference TRBV5-1 and TRBJ1-1): KAGVTQTPRYLIKTRGQQVTLSCSPISGHRSVSWYQQTPGQGLQFLFEYFSETQRNKGNFPGRFSGRQFSNSRSEMNVSTLELGDSALYLCASSTTDNTEAFFGQGTRLTVV.

The chain joins TRBV18 to TRBJ1-1; no firm D call. This CDR3 comprises 14 residues. CDR1 and CDR2 (germline): KGHSH, LQKENI. The ends were cut back, 2 bases at V and 3 bases at J, with 10 bases in the middle. CDR3 protein: CASSPTSTDTEAFF. The CDR3, as DNA: TGTGCCAGCTCACCAACCTCTACTGACACTGAAGCTTTCTTT. Full variable domain (missing parts from reference TRBV18 and TRBJ1-1): NAGVMQNPRHLVRRRGQEARLRCSPMKGHSHVYWYRQLPEEGLKFMVYLQKENIIDESGMPKERFSAEFPKEGPSILRIQQVVRGDSAAYFCASSPTSTDTEAFFGQGTRLTVV.

V is TRBV6-6 and J is TRBJ1-1, with TRBD1 matching 7 bases. J was trimmed by 1 base and V by 7 bases; bases with no gene match: 3. CDR3 length: 13 residues. CDR1 and CDR2 from the germline V gene are MNHNY and SVGAGI (reference sequence). CDR3 DNA sequence: TGTGCCAGCACCGGACAGGAGAACACTGAAGCTTTCTTT. Translated, it gives CASTGQENTEAFF.

The chain uses TRBV12-3 or TRBV12-4 and TRBJ1-4, with TRBD1 as a possible D gene (6 bases). Trimming removed 3 bases from V and 8 bases from J, with 10 bases in between. The CDR3 contains 13 residues. DNA for the CDR3: TGTGCCAGCAGTTTGGACAGACAGGAAAAACTGTTTTTT. Amino acid sequence: CASSLDRQEKLFF.

This sequence joins TRBV7-2 and TRBJ2-5, with D possibly TRBD1 on 6 matching bases. CDR3 size: 14 residues. Germline V gene lookup returns CDR1 SGHTA and CDR2 FQGNSA. Trimming removed 5 bases at V and 4 bases at J, with 14 bases between. The CDR3 reads CASSLDRPRETQYF. Here the CDR3 DNA reads TGTGCCAGCAGCCTCGACAGGCCTCGAGAGACCCAGTACTTC. Full variable domain (remainder filled in from reference TRBV7-2 and TRBJ2-5): GAGVSQSPSNKVTEKGKDVELRCDPISGHTALYWYRQSLGQGLEFLIYFQGNSAPDKSGLPSDRFSAERTGGSVSTLTIQRTQQEDSAVYLCASSLDRPRETQYFGPGTRLLVL.

The gene calls are TRBV4-1 and TRBJ2-5, with D hard to call. V was cut by 4 bases and J by 2 bases, with 14 bases left in between. The CDR3 has 15 amino acids. From germline, CDR1 is MGHRA and CDR2 YSYEKL. Here the CDR3 reads CASSPSATTQETQYF. CDR3 sequence (DNA): TGCGCCAGCAGCCCCTCGGCCACGACTCAAGAGACCCAGTACTTC.

The chain recombines TRBV5-6 with TRBJ2-5; tentatively, D is TRBD2 (5 bases). From germline, CDR1 is SGHDT and CDR2 YYEEEE. This CDR3 has 13 residues. V lost 0 bases and J 4 bases, leaving 7 bases between the germline ends. The CDR3 sequence is CASSLVGRETQYF. CDR3 coding DNA: TGTGCCAGCAGCTTGGTAGGGAGAGAGACCCAGTACTTC. The full variable domain, rest sourced from reference TRBV5-6 and TRBJ2-5, is DAGVTQSPTHLIKTRGQQVTLRCSPKSGHDTVSWYQQALGQGPQFIFQYYEEEERQRGNFPDRFSGHQFPNYSSELNVNALLLGDSALYLCASSLVGRETQYFGPGTRLLVL.

The chain has TRBV19 and TRBJ2-2; 7 nucleotides agree with TRBD2. The CDR3 length is 15 residues. Trimming removed 3 bases from V and 6 bases from J; junction bases left unmatched: 7. Germline CDR1 reads LNHDA; CDR2 reads SQIVND (reference sequence). Here the CDR3 reads CASSIHGRKAGELFF. DNA for the CDR3: TGTGCCAGTAGTATCCACGGGAGGAAGGCCGGGGAGCTGTTTTTT. Filled out from reference TRBV19 and TRBJ2-2, the complete variable domain reads DGGITQSPKYLFRKEGQNVTLSCEQNLNHDAMYWYRQDPGQGLRLIYYSQIVNDFQKGDIAEGYSVSREKKESFPLTVTSAQKNPTAFYLCASSIHGRKAGELFFGEGSRLTVL.

The chain employs TRBV4-1 and TRBJ1-4; the D is unclear. Germline V CDR1 and CDR2: MGHRA, YSYEKL. Trimming cost V 3 bases and J 3 bases, with 11 bases left between them. The CDR3 has 15 residues. CDR3 protein: CASSHYLGANEKLFF. The CDR3 DNA sequence: TGCGCCAGCAGCCACTACCTTGGGGCTAATGAAAAACTGTTTTTT.

This clone was counted once. One end of the junction does not line up with germline, which may come from a read error. CDR3 DNA: TGTGCTAGCAGCTCAGGGAGGGGCTACGAGCAGTACTTC. Translating gives CASSSGRGYEQYF. The chain couples TRBV7-7 to TRBJ2-7; 7 bases agree with TRBD2. Per germline, CDR1 SSHAT and CDR2 FNYEAQ (reference sequence). This CDR3 contains 13 residues.

V usage is TRBV29-1 and J usage is TRBJ2-2; TRBD2 is a possible D gene (5 bases). The V end was cut by 4 bases, the J end by 4 bases, with 10 bases between. The CDR3 has 13 residues. Germline values: CDR1 SQVTM, CDR2 ANQGSEA. The chain's CDR3 is CSVGVAGTGELFF. The DNA for the CDR3 is TGCAGCGTTGGGGTGGCGGGCACCGGGGAGCTGTTTTTT.

This chain connects TRBV7-2 to TRBJ2-3; D possibly corresponds to TRBD1 (6 bases). The length of the CDR3 is 15 residues. The germline gives CDR1 SGHTA, CDR2 FQGNSA. Trimming stripped 1 base from V and 2 bases from J, with 10 bases between. CDR3 region: CASSLVGGSTDTQYF. The CDR3 nucleotides are TGTGCCAGCAGCTTAGTTGGGGGCTCCACAGATACGCAGTATTTT.

The chain uses TRBV4-1 and TRBJ2-3; 7 bases are a match to TRBD1. Germline assignment: CDR1 MGHRA and CDR2 YSYEKL. With V trimmed by 2 bases and J by 6 bases, 5 bases remained unmatched. This CDR3 is built from 14 residues. CDR3 amino acids: CASSQPQGLDTQYF. The DNA for the CDR3 is TGCGCCAGCAGCCAACCACAGGGGTTGGATACGCAGTATTTT.

The chain is built from TRBV3-1 (or the pseudogene TRBV3-2) and TRBJ2-7; TRBD2 matches 9 bases. Per germline, CDR1 LGHDT and CDR2 YNNKEL (reference sequence). The ends lost 4 bases at V and 5 bases at J; junction bases unmatched: 9. The CDR3 is 15 amino acids. CDR3 sequence: CASSLGLAMVDEQYF. In nucleotides, the CDR3 is TGTGCCAGCAGCCTCGGACTAGCGATGGTCGACGAGCAGTACTTC.

For the CDR3, the DNA is TGTGCCAGCAGCCCTACAGCGGGAGTCGGGACCCAGTACTTC. It is translated as CASSPTAGVGTQYF. The rearrangement links TRBV14 to TRBJ2-5, with TRBD2 identical over 8 bases. The CDR3 totals 14 residues. V gave up 4 bases and J gave up 7 bases; unmatched junction bases: 8. Germline V gene sequence: CDR1 SGHDN, CDR2 FVKESK. Supplemented by reference TRBV14 and TRBJ2-5, the full variable domain reads EAGVTQFPSHSVIEKGQTVTLRCDPISGHDNLYWYRRVMGKEIKFLLHFVKESKQDESGMPNNRFLAERTGGTYSTLKVQPAELEDSGVYFCASSPTAGVGTQYFGPGTRLLVL.

This clone has only a few counts. V is TRBV10-3 and J is TRBJ1-5; no reliable D call. Trimming stripped 3 bases from V and 3 bases from J, with 6 bases between. The CDR3 has 13 residues. Germline V gives CDR1 ENHRY, CDR2 SYGVKD. The CDR3 bases are TGTGCCATCAGTGAACAAGTCAATCAGCCCCAGCATTTT. Its protein is CAISEQVNQPQHF.

The chain is built from TRBV9 and TRBJ1-2; 7 bases line up with TRBD1. The CDR3 is 16 amino acids. Germline V CDR1 and CDR2: SGDLS, YYNGEE. J was trimmed by 0 bases and V by 4 bases; bases with no gene match: 9. The CDR3 here is CASSPWTGLPNYGYTF. The CDR3 coding sequence is TGTGCCAGCAGCCCTTGGACAGGACTTCCTAACTATGGCTACACCTTC.

This chain connects TRBV5-4 to TRBJ2-7, with 9 bases lining up with TRBD1. V was clipped by 3 bases and J by 3 bases; unmatched bases: 10. The germline V gene has CDR1 SGHNT and CDR2 YYREEE (reference sequence). The length of the CDR3 is 16 residues. The CDR3 is CASSWGTGMNHYEQYF. The CDR3 region has the DNA TGTGCCAGCAGCTGGGGGACAGGGATGAATCACTACGAGCAGTACTTC. Supplemented by reference TRBV5-4 and TRBJ2-7, the full variable domain reads ETGVTQSPTHLIKTRGQQVTLRCSSQSGHNTVSWYQQALGQGPQFIFQYYREEENGRGNFPPRFSGLQFPNYSSELNVNALELDDSALYLCASSWGTGMNHYEQYFGPGTRLTVT.

This rearrangement joins TRBV5-1 to TRBJ1-1, with D tentatively TRBD1 (5 bases). Germline CDR1 is SGHRS and CDR2 is YFSETQ. The CDR3 length is 16 residues. Trimming left V 1 base short and J 3 bases short, with 16 bases between. CDR3 loop: CASSLTGVGRDTEAFF. DNA for the CDR3: TGCGCCAGCAGCTTGACGGGTGTGGGGCGGGACACTGAAGCTTTCTTT. Complete variable domain (other parts from reference TRBV5-1 and TRBJ1-1): KAGVTQTPRYLIKTRGQQVTLSCSPISGHRSVSWYQQTPGQGLQFLFEYFSETQRNKGNFPGRFSGRQFSNSRSEMNVSTLELGDSALYLCASSLTGVGRDTEAFFGQGTRLTVV.

The CDR3 is CASSRPGLAGDTQYF. CDR3 coding DNA: TGTGCCAGCAGCCGACCGGGACTAGCGGGAGATACGCAGTATTTT. The chain uses TRBV14 and TRBJ2-3; 12 bases agree with TRBD2. The CDR3 extends over 15 amino acids. Germline-derived CDR1 and CDR2 are SGHDN and FVKESK. V lost 4 bases and J lost 5; bases outside the gene matches: 4.

The chain couples TRBV5-1 to TRBJ1-6; D is undetermined. The CDR3 has 14 residues. Between the trimmed V and J ends, which lost 4 bases and 7 bases, there was a span of 12 bases. Germline V gene lookup returns CDR1 SGHRS and CDR2 YFSETQ. The CDR3 nucleotides read TGCGCCAGCAGCGACCGGGTCGCAAATTCACCCCTCCACTTT. This translates into CASSDRVANSPLHF.

J is TRBJ2-2 and V is TRBV2; 7 bases fit TRBD1. Losses at the gene ends were 4 bases for V and 2 bases for J; bases not matched to a gene: 4. Germline lookup yields CDR1 SNHLY and CDR2 FYNNEI. The CDR3 loop spans 15 amino acids. The CDR3, as DNA: TGTGCCAGCAGTGTGAGGGGGCTCAACACCGGGGAGCTGTTTTTT. Translation: CASSVRGLNTGELFF. The whole variable domain, remainder taken from reference TRBV2 and TRBJ2-2, is EPEVTQTPSHQVTQMGQEVILRCVPISNHLYFYWYRQILGQKVEFLVSFYNNEISEKSEIFDDQFSVERPDGSNFTLKIRSTKLEDSAMYFCASSVRGLNTGELFFGEGSRLTVL.

The V call is TRBV19, the J call TRBJ2-2; no clear D gene. V lost 0 bases and J 7 bases, leaving 6 bases between the germline ends. The CDR3 spans 13 residues. Germline V CDR1 and CDR2: LNHDA, SQIVND (reference sequence). In DNA, the CDR3 is TGTGCCAGTAGTATAGACAATGTCGGGGAGCTGTTTTTT. It translates to CASSIDNVGELFF.

J is TRBJ2-3 and V is TRBV4-1; D is unresolved. V was shortened by 0 bases and J by 5 bases, with 15 bases between the two germline ends. Germline V gene sequence: CDR1 MGHRA, CDR2 YSYEKL. This CDR3 comprises 16 residues. The CDR3 nucleotides are TGCGCCAGCAGCCAAGAAGGTCTCGGCCTGGGAGATACGCAGTATTTT. It translates to CASSQEGLGLGDTQYF.

Only a few counts were recorded for this clone. V is TRBV30 and J is TRBJ1-2, with 7 bases lining up with TRBD1. V lost 7 bases to trimming and J lost 0 bases; unmatched junction nucleotides: 5. The CDR3 sequence is 13 residues long. Germline CDR1 reads GTSNPN; CDR2 reads SVGIG (reference sequence). CDR3: CASGTESNYGYTF. The CDR3 DNA is TGTGCCTCCGGGACAGAATCTAACTATGGCTACACCTTC.